Below are 28 T cell receptor beta chains sequenced from a single sample in a study of regulatory T cells in long-lasting Graves disease. Building the TCR beta libraries relied on iRepertoire HTBI primers, and CDR3 regions underwent Arm-PCR. TCRdb recomputed calls from the multiplex PCR reads with MiXCR, one row per CDR3 protein. The repertoire holds about 500,000 distinct CDR3 sequences, with approximately 12% as singletons. Stated time point: newly diagnosed GD, antithyroid drugs for less than 3 months. Isolated PBMC RNA provided the starting material for the TCR library. The same data also contributed to another study, on T cells in Graves' hyperthyroidism and ophthalmopathy.

The sequencing here drew on peripheral blood mononuclear cells (PBMCs), taken at new diagnosis, from a patient treated with antithyroid drugs. The receptor source for this set is a woman in her twenties or thirties with Graves disease.

Concerning this clonotype: This likely reflects a read error, since a far larger clone is one base away. The CDR3 sequence is CASSRGQGAKYTEAFF. The CDR3 bases are TGTGCCAGCAGCCGAGGACAGGGGGCCAAGTACACTGAAGCTTTCTTT. The chain recombines TRBV7-9 with TRBJ1-1; 11 bases agree with TRBD1. Germline V CDR1 and CDR2: SEHNR, FQNEAQ (reference sequence). V dropped 5 bases and J dropped 3; count of bases not matched to a gene: 8. This CDR3 has 16 amino acids. Full variable domain (rest looked up from reference TRBV7-9 and TRBJ1-1): DTGVSQNPRHKITKRGQNVTFRCDPISEHNRLYWYRQTLGQGPEFLTYFQNEAQLEKSRLLSDRFSAERPKGSFSTLEIQRTEQGDSAMYLCASSRGQGAKYTEAFFGQGTRLTVV.

With regard to this clonotype: The junction and the germline gene differ at one end; a read error may be behind it. The chain uses TRBV6-1 and TRBJ2-1; either TRBD1 or TRBD2 may fit D (5 bases each). Germline CDR1 reads MNHNS; CDR2 reads SASEGT. This CDR3 spans 15 amino acids. As DNA, the CDR3 is TGTGCCAGCTACTTCCGTGGGACGGCCTACAATGAGCAGTTATTC. Its translation is CASYFRGTAYNEQLF.

This clonotype was recorded many times. The chain joins TRBV7-3 to TRBJ2-3; the match to TRBD2 covers 7 bases. Trimming took 2 bases from V and 5 from J; bases not matched to a gene: 7. CDR1 is SGHTA, CDR2 FQGTGA, per germline. CDR3 length equals 15 residues. CDR3 in DNA: TGTGCCAGCAGCTTAGGGCGGAGCGGGAAAGATACGCAGTATTTT. As protein: CASSLGRSGKDTQYF.

This clonotype was seen at least ten times. This chain uses TRBV19 with TRBJ2-7, with 7 positions matching TRBD1. The CDR3 loop spans 16 amino acids. Germline V gene sequence: CDR1 LNHDA, CDR2 SQIVND (reference sequence). V was clipped by 5 bases and J by 4 bases; unmatched bases: 14. CDR3 protein: CASSASPGQQGYEQYF. The CDR3 bases are TGTGCCAGTAGTGCTTCTCCGGGACAGCAAGGGTACGAGCAGTACTTC.

This clonotype was seen at least ten times. The CDR3 nucleotides are TGTGCCAGCTCAAATACCTACGAGCAGTACTTC. Protein: CASSNTYEQYF. The chain is built from TRBV28 and TRBJ2-7; D is uncertain. The V gene lost 8 bases and the J gene lost 2 bases, with 7 bases spanning the gap. CDR1 is MDHEN and CDR2 is SYDVKM in the germline V gene. The CDR3 has 11 residues.

There are many counts of this clonotype. The chain couples TRBV6-2 or TRBV6-3 to TRBJ2-7; TRBD1 matches 8 bases. Germline CDR1 reads MNHEY; CDR2 reads SVGEGT. V dropped 2 bases and J dropped 2; count of bases not matched to a gene: 5. The CDR3 runs 15 residues. CDR3 nucleotides: TGTGCCAGCAGTTACGATCAGGGGGCGACCTACGAGCAGTACTTC. Translated: CASSYDQGATYEQYF.

This clonotype was seen at least ten times. The chain is built from TRBV6-5 and TRBJ1-1, with a possible D match to TRBD1 (6 bases). This CDR3 contains 15 residues. Germline-derived CDR1 and CDR2 are MNHEY and SVGAGI. The V end was cut by 4 bases, the J end by 0 bases, with 12 bases between. CDR3 sequence reads: CASSLGGNMNTEAFF. CDR3 coding DNA: TGTGCCAGCAGTTTAGGGGGGAACATGAACACTGAAGCTTTCTTT.

In this sample, this clonotype turned up a few times. This chain connects TRBV2 to TRBJ1-5, with no clear D. The ends were cut back, 7 bases at V and 1 base at J, with 14 bases in the middle. Germline CDR1 and CDR2: SNHLY and FYNNEI. The length of the CDR3 is 15 residues. The CDR3 nucleotides read TGTGCCAGCACCCCACGGCGCGTGAGCAATCAGCCCCAGCATTTT. It translates to CASTPRRVSNQPQHF.

The DNA for the CDR3 is TGTGCCAGCAGCTTGGGGGTAGGGATCACAGATACGCAGTATTTT. Its protein product is CASSLGVGITDTQYF. V gene TRBV7-6 combines with J gene TRBJ2-3; possibly TRBD1 or TRBD2 for D (5 bases each). This CDR3 has 15 amino acids. Trimming pared 3 bases from V and 2 bases from J, leaving 12 bases between. Germline V gives CDR1 SGHVS, CDR2 FNYEAQ.

This clonotype has a handful of counts. The J gene is TRBJ2-7, the V gene TRBV27; D is perhaps TRBD2 (5 bases). CDR3 size: 15 residues. V dropped 3 bases and J dropped 4 bases, with 16 bases sitting between them. Germline values: CDR1 MNHEY, CDR2 SMNVEV (reference sequence). The chain's CDR3 is CASSFVGGYSYEQYF. The CDR3 DNA is TGTGCCAGCAGTTTCGTGGGCGGGTACTCTTACGAGCAGTACTTC.

This clonotype showed up many times. The CDR3 DNA follows: TGTGCCAGCAGCTCAAGGACAGGCCCAGAGACCCAGTACTTC. Its translation: CASSSRTGPETQYF. V gene TRBV7-2 combines with J gene TRBJ2-5; 7 nucleotides align to TRBD1. The CDR3 consists of 14 residues. Germline V gives CDR1 SGHTA, CDR2 FQGNSA. V was clipped by 4 bases and J by 4 bases; unmatched bases: 6.

This clonotype was detected many times. V is TRBV20-1 and J is TRBJ2-1, with 8 bases aligning to TRBD1. Germline CDR1 is DFQATT and CDR2 is SNEGSKA (reference sequence). V shed 6 bases, J shed 9 bases, and the junction held 4 bases outside the gene matches. The CDR3 totals 11 residues. The chain's CDR3 is CSAAGGGEQFF. The CDR3, as DNA: TGCAGTGCGGCAGGGGGCGGTGAGCAGTTCTTC.

This clonotype has ten or more counts. This chain uses TRBV20-1 with TRBJ2-1; D possibly corresponds to TRBD2 (5 bases). The CDR3 spans 13 residues. CDR1 and CDR2 from the germline V gene are DFQATT and SNEGSKA (reference sequence). With 6 bases removed from V and 2 bases from J, the gap between germline ends came to 11 bases. The DNA for the CDR3 is TGCAGTGCACAAGGGCGGGCCTACAATGAGCAGTTCTTC. Encoded protein: CSAQGRAYNEQFF.

The rearrangement uses TRBV4-1 and TRBJ2-1, with D possibly TRBD2 on 5 matching bases. This CDR3 contains 15 residues. V dropped 1 base and J dropped 0 bases, with 7 bases sitting between them. CDR1 and CDR2 (germline): MGHRA, YSYEKL. CDR3 nucleotide sequence: TGCGCCAGCAGCCAAGTCGGAGGCTCCTACAATGAGCAGTTCTTC. Its protein is CASSQVGGSYNEQFF.

The V and J genes are TRBV5-1 and TRBJ2-7; unclear D gene. Germline V gene data show CDR1 as SGHRS and CDR2 as YFSETQ. V gave up 4 bases and J gave up 1 base, with 12 bases separating them. The CDR3 runs to 14 residues. The CDR3 region has the DNA TGCGCCAGCAGCCTAGACACCACTTCCTACGAGCAGTACTTC. Translation: CASSLDTTSYEQYF.

At least ten counts were recorded for this clonotype. The chain is built from TRBV7-2 and TRBJ1-1; weak D call: TRBD1 (5 bases). Per the germline V gene, CDR1 is SGHTA and CDR2 is FQGNSA. V lost 0 bases and J 3 bases, leaving 11 bases between the germline ends. This CDR3 is 15 amino acids long. DNA of the CDR3: TGTGCCAGCAGCTTAGCTCGGGGGTACGACACTGAAGCTTTCTTT. This translates into CASSLARGYDTEAFF.

Many counts were recorded for this clonotype. V and J are TRBV24-1 and TRBJ1-4; no reliable D call. This CDR3 is 13 amino acids long. V was pared by 6 bases and J by 8 bases, with 12 bases between. Germline CDR1 reads KGHDR; CDR2 reads SFDVKD. The CDR3 region is CATSRPLAEKLFF. The CDR3 DNA reads TGTGCCACCAGTAGACCCCTAGCGGAAAAACTGTTTTTT.

The chain has TRBV2 and TRBJ2-1; no clear D. Germline-derived CDR1 and CDR2 are SNHLY and FYNNEI. Trimming stripped 4 bases from V and 4 bases from J, with 11 bases between. The CDR3 extends over 14 amino acids. The CDR3 sequence is CASSVDPRYNEQFF. CDR3 DNA: TGTGCCAGCAGTGTAGACCCTCGATACAATGAGCAGTTCTTC.

This clonotype was observed a few times. The V gene is TRBV2, the J gene TRBJ1-5; TRBD1 might be the D (5 bases). The germline V gene encodes CDR1 SNHLY and CDR2 FYNNEI. CDR3 size: 14 residues. V was shortened by 2 bases and J by 3 bases, with 8 bases between the two germline ends. This chain's CDR3 is CASSEYRNNQPQHF. The CDR3 nucleotides are TGTGCCAGCAGTGAATACAGGAACAATCAGCCCCAGCATTTT. Based on the CDR3 plus reference TRBV2 and TRBJ1-5, the full variable domain is EPEVTQTPSHQVTQMGQEVILRCVPISNHLYFYWYRQILGQKVEFLVSFYNNEISEKSEIFDDQFSVERPDGSNFTLKIRSTKLEDSAMYFCASSEYRNNQPQHFGDGTRLSIL.

On this clonotype: This may be a read error, as it is one base from a much larger clone. J is TRBJ2-5 and V is TRBV29-1, with D maybe TRBD1 (5 bases). CDR3 length: 14 residues. CDR1 and CDR2 from the germline V gene are SQVTM and ANQGSEA. CDR3 sequence: CSVGVGFGQETRYF. CDR3 DNA sequence: TGCAGCGTGGGTGTGGGTTTTGGACAAGAGACCCGGTACTTC.

This clonotype was seen many times. The V and J genes are TRBV30 and TRBJ2-5; the D gene is possibly TRBD1 (5 bases). Germline-derived CDR1 and CDR2 are GTSNPN and SVGIG (reference sequence). Trimming removed 5 bases from V and 1 base from J, with 8 bases in between. This CDR3 is 12 amino acids long. Written as DNA, the CDR3 is TGTGCCTGGTCCAGGGTCCAAGAGACCCAGTACTTC. Translation gives CAWSRVQETQYF. Supplemented by reference TRBV30 and TRBJ2-5, the full variable domain reads SQTIHQWPATLVQPVGSPLSLECTVEGTSNPNLYWYRQAAGRGLQLLFYSVGIGQISSEVPQNLSASRPQDRQFILSSKKLLLSDSGFYLCAWSRVQETQYFGPGTRLLVL.

This clonotype was found many times. The gene calls are TRBV28 and TRBJ2-6; 9 nucleotides line up with TRBD1. V gave up 8 bases and J gave up 0 bases; unmatched junction bases: 14. The germline V gene has CDR1 MDHEN and CDR2 SYDVKM. This CDR3 is 19 amino acids long. The CDR3 nucleotides are TGTGCCAGCTCCACAGGGGGCGAACCTTACGGCTCTGGGGCCAACGTCCTGACTTTC. The encoded protein is CASSTGGEPYGSGANVLTF. Drawing the rest from reference TRBV28 and TRBJ2-6, the complete variable domain is DVKVTQSSRYLVKRTGEKVFLECVQDMDHENMFWYRQDPGLGLRLIYFSYDVKMKEKGDIPEGYSVSREKKERFSLILESASTNQTSMYLCASSTGGEPYGSGANVLTFGAGSRLTVL.

The chain links TRBV9 to TRBJ2-3; 7 nucleotides agree with TRBD2. The V segment lost 3 bases and the J segment 6 bases; nucleotides outside the gene matches: 4. CDR3 length: 13 amino acids. The germline V gene has CDR1 SGDLS and CDR2 YYNGEE. CDR3 coding DNA: TGTGCCAGCAGCGCGTCGGGGGGTGATACGCAGTATTTT. Translating it yields CASSASGGDTQYF.

This clonotype was observed a few times. CDR3 protein: CASSLTGVYGYTF. The CDR3 nucleotides are TGTGCCAGCAGTTTAACAGGGGTCTATGGCTACACCTTC. This rearrangement joins TRBV28 to TRBJ1-2, with TRBD1 matching 7 bases. This CDR3 is 13 amino acids long. The V gene's germline CDR1 is MDHEN and CDR2 SYDVKM. The trim removed 2 bases at V and 4 bases at J, leaving 1 base unmatched.

This clonotype was picked up a small number of times. The J gene is TRBJ2-1, the V gene TRBV15; TRBD1 matches 9 bases. V lost 5 bases, J lost 9 bases, and 17 bases stayed unmatched. CDR3 length equals 17 residues. The germline V gene encodes CDR1 LNHNV and CDR2 YYDKDF (reference sequence). CDR3 region: CATSERDRVDSRSEQFF. The DNA of the CDR3 is TGTGCCACCAGCGAACGGGACAGGGTGGATTCGCGAAGTGAGCAGTTCTTC.

V and J are TRBV4-2 and TRBJ2-3, with TRBD2 matching over 10 bases. The CDR3 runs to 17 residues. Germline assignment: CDR1 LGHNA and CDR2 YNFKEQ. V was pared by 3 bases and J by 5 bases, with 11 bases of the junction left unmatched. CDR3: CASSHGRGAGGVDTQYF. CDR3 nucleotide sequence: TGTGCCAGCAGCCACGGACGCGGAGCGGGAGGGGTAGATACGCAGTATTTT.

The genes are TRBV19 and TRBJ2-5; D is unclear. V was clipped by 5 bases and J by 1 base, with 14 bases between them. The CDR3 extends over 15 amino acids. The germline V gene encodes CDR1 LNHDA and CDR2 SQIVND (reference sequence). The CDR3 region has the DNA TGTGCCAGTAGTCGTACTCCCAGGACCCAAGAGACCCAGTACTTC. Its translation: CASSRTPRTQETQYF. Filled out from reference TRBV19 and TRBJ2-5, the complete variable domain reads DGGITQSPKYLFRKEGQNVTLSCEQNLNHDAMYWYRQDPGQGLRLIYYSQIVNDFQKGDIAEGYSVSREKKESFPLTVTSAQKNPTAFYLCASSRTPRTQETQYFGPGTRLLVL.

This chain connects TRBV5-5 to TRBJ1-2; 7 bases map to TRBD1. Trimming at V came to 7 bases and at J to 4 bases, leaving 13 bases not matched to a gene. This CDR3 spans 15 amino acids. Germline V gene lookup returns CDR1 SGHKS and CDR2 YYEKEE (reference sequence). This CDR3 is CASANEGQPFYGYTF. The CDR3 nucleotides are TGTGCCAGCGCAAACGAGGGACAGCCCTTCTATGGCTACACCTTC. Full variable domain (missing parts from reference TRBV5-5 and TRBJ1-2): DAGVTQSPTHLIKTRGQQVTLRCSPISGHKSVSWYQQVLGQGPQFIFQYYEKEERGRGNFPDRFSARQFPNYSSELNVNALLLGDSALYLCASANEGQPFYGYTFGSGTRLTVV.